This T cell receptor (beta chain) was identified in a study of cytomegalovirus exposure and HLA in healthy donors. Whole-study results and caveats: Exclusion as indistinguishable affected some V segments, including TRBV6-2 and TRBV6-3.

With 60 Vbeta and 13 Jbeta primers, the PCR was carried out. Clones were sequenced by immunoSEQ multiplex PCR, and TCRdb holds only the in-frame ones, with some missing. The sample records 65,000 to 100,000 clones, around 75% being singletons. The V segment lost 6 bases and the J segment 7 bases; nucleotides outside the gene matches: 11. In germline, CDR1 is SNHLY, CDR2 FYNNEI. The length of the CDR3 is 15 residues. Comments on this clone: Its antigen is undetermined.

This TCR was sampled from a middle-aged man in good health and CMV-seronegative. The J gene is TRBJ1-5, the V gene TRBV2; TRBD1 agrees at 8 bases. The specimen sequenced was PBMCs. The CDR3 nucleotides are TGTGCCAGCAGCCAGCTTCAGGGGGCGGAGCAGCCCCAGCATTTT. Its protein is CASSQLQGAEQPQHF.